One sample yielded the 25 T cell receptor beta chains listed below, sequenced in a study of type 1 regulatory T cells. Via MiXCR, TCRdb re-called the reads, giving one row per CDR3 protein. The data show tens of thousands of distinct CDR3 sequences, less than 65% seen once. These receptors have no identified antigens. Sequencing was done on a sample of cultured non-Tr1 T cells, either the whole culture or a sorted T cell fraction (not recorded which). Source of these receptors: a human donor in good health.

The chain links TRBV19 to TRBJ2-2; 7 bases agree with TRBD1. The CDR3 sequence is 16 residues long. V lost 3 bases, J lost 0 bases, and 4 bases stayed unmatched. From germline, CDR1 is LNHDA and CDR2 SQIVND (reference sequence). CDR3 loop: CASSIVGQPNTGELFF. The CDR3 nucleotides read TGTGCCAGTAGTATCGTGGGACAGCCGAACACCGGGGAGCTGTTTTTT.

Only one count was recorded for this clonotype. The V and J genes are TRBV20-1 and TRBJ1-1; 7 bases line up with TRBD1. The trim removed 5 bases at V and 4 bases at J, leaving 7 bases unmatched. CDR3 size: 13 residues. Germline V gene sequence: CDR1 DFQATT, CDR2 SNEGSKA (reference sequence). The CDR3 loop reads CSAEQGLGTEAFF. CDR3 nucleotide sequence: TGCAGTGCTGAACAGGGGTTGGGCACTGAAGCTTTCTTT.

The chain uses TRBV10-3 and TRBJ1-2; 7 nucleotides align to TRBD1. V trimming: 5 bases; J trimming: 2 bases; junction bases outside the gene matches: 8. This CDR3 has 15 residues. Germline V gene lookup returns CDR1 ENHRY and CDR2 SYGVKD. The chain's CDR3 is CAISKRQGANYGYTF. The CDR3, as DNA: TGTGCCATCAGTAAACGACAGGGAGCCAACTATGGCTACACCTTC.

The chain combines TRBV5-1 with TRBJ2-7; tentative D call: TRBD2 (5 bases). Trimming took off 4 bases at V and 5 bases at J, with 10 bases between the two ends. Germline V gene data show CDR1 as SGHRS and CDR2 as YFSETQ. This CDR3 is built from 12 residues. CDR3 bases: TGCGCCAGCAGCCGAGGGCGGGACGAGCAGTACTTC. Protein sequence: CASSRGRDEQYF.

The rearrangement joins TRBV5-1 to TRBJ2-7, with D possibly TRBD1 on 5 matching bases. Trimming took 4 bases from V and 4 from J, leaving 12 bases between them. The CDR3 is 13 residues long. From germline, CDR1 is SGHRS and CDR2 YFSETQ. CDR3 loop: CASSKIQGYEQYF. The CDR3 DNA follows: TGCGCCAGCAGCAAAATCCAGGGTTACGAGCAGTACTTC.

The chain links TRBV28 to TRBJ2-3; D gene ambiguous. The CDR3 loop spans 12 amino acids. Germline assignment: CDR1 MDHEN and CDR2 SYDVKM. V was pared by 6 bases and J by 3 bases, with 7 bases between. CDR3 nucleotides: TGTGCCAGCAGGGACGAAACAGATACGCAGTATTTT. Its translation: CASRDETDTQYF.

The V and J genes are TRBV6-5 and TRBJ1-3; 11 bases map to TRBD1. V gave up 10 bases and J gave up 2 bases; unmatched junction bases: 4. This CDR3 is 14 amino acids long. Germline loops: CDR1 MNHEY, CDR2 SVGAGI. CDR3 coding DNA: TGTGCCACGAGGACAGGGGGCACTGGAAACACCATATATTTT. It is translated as CATRTGGTGNTIYF.

This CDR3 reads CASSLDFYEQYF. CDR3 DNA sequence: TGTGCCAGCAGCTTAGACTTCTACGAGCAGTACTTC. The chain uses TRBV7-2 and TRBJ2-7; D is unclear. The V end lost 1 base, the J end lost 3 bases, and 4 bases lay between the germline ends. This CDR3 has 12 residues. CDR1 is SGHTA and CDR2 is FQGNSA in the germline V gene.

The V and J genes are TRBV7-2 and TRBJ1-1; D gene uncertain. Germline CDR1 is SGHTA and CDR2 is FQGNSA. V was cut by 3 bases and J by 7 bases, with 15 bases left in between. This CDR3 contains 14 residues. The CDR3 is CASSFDTESDEAFF. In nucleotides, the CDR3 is TGTGCCAGCAGCTTTGACACCGAGTCAGATGAAGCTTTCTTT. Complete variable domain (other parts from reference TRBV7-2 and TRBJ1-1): GAGVSQSPSNKVTEKGKDVELRCDPISGHTALYWYRQSLGQGLEFLIYFQGNSAPDKSGLPSDRFSAERTGGSVSTLTIQRTQQEDSAVYLCASSFDTESDEAFFGQGTRLTVV.

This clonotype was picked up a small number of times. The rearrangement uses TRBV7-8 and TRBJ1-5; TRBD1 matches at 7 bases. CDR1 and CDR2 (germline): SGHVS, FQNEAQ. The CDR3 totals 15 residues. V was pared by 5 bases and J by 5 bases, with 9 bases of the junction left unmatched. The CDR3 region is CASSRDSSQDQPQHF. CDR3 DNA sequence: TGTGCCAGCAGCCGGGACAGCTCACAAGATCAGCCCCAGCATTTT.

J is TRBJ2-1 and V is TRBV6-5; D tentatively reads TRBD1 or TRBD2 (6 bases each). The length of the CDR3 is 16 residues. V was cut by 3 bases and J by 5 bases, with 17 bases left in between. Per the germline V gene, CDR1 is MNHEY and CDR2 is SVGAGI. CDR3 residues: CASSYTPWGANNEQFF. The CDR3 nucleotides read TGTGCCAGCAGTTATACCCCGTGGGGGGCTAACAATGAGCAGTTCTTC.

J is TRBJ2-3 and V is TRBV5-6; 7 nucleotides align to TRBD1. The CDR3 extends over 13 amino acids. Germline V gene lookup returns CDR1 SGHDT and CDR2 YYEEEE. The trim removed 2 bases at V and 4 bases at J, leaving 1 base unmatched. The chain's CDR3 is CASSFGTADTQYF. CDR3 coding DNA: TGTGCCAGCAGCTTCGGGACAGCAGATACGCAGTATTTT.

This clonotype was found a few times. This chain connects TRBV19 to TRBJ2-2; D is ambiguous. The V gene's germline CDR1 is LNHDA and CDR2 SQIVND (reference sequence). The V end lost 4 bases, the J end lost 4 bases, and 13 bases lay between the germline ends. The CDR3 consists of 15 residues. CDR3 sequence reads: CASSKDPAVTGELFF. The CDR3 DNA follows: TGTGCCAGTAGTAAGGACCCGGCGGTCACCGGGGAGCTGTTTTTT.

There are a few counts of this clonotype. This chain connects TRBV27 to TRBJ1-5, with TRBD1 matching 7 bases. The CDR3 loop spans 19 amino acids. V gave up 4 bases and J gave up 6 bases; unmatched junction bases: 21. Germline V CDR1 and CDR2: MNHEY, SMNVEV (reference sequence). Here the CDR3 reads CASSSQGPTGRGYSQPQHF. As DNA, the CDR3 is TGTGCCAGCAGTTCCCAAGGCCCGACAGGGAGGGGGTATAGTCAGCCCCAGCATTTT.

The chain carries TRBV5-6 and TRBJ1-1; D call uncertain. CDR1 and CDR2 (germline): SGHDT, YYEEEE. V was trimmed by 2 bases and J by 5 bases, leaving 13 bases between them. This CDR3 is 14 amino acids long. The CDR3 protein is CASSLRSGFTEAFF. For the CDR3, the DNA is TGTGCCAGCAGCTTACGGTCTGGGTTTACTGAAGCTTTCTTT.

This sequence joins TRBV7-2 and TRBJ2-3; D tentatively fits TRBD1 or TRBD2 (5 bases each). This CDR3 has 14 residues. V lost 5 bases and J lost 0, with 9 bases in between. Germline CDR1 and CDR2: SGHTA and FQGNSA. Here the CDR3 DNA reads TGTGCCAGCAGCCGCAGGGACAGCACAGATACGCAGTATTTT. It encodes CASSRRDSTDTQYF.

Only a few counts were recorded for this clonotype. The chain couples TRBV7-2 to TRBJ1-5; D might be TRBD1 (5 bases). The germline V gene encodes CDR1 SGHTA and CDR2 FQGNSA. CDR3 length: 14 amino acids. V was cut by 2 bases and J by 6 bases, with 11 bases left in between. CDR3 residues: CASSLSGGFQPQHF. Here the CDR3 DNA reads TGTGCCAGCAGCTTATCTGGGGGATTTCAGCCCCAGCATTTT. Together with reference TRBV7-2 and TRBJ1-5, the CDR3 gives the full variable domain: GAGVSQSPSNKVTEKGKDVELRCDPISGHTALYWYRQSLGQGLEFLIYFQGNSAPDKSGLPSDRFSAERTGGSVSTLTIQRTQQEDSAVYLCASSLSGGFQPQHFGDGTRLSIL.

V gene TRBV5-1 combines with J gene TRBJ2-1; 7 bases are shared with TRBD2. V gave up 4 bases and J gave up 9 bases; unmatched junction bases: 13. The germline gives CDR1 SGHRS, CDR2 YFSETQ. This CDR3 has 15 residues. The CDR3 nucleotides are TGCGCCAGCAGCCCATCCCCTGCGGGAGTATCTGAGCAGTTCTTC. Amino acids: CASSPSPAGVSEQFF.

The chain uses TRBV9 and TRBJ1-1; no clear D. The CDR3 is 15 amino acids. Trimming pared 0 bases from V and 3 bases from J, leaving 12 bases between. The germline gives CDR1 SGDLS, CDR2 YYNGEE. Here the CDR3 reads CASSVVWQEDTEAFF. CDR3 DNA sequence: TGTGCCAGCAGCGTAGTGTGGCAGGAGGACACTGAAGCTTTCTTT.

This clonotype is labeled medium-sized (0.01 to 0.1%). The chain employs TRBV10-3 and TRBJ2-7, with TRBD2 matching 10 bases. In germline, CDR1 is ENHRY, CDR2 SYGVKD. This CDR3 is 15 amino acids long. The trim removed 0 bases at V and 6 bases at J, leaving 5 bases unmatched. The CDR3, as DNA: TGTGCCATCAGTGAGTCACGGCTAGCGGGAGCCGAGCAGTACTTC. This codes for CAISESRLAGAEQYF.

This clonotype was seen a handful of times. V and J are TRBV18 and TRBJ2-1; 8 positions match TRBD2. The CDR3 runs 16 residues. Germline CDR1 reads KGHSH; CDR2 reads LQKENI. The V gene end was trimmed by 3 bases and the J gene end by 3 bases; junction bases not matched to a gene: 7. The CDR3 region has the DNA TGTGCCAGCTCACCTGAACCGGGACTAGTCTACAATGAGCAGTTCTTC. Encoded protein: CASSPEPGLVYNEQFF.

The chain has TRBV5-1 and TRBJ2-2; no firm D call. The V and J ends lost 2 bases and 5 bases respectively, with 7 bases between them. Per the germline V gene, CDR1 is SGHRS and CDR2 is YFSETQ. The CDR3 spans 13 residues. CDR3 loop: CASSLEQTGELFF. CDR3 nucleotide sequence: TGCGCCAGCAGCTTAGAACAGACCGGGGAGCTGTTTTTT.

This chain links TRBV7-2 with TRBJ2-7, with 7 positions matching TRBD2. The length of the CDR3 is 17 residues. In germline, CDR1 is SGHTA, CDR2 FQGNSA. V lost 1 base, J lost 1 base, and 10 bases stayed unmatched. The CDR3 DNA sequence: TGTGCCAGCAGCTTAGGAGGGTTTCGCGGGAGTTCCTACGAGCAGTACTTC. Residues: CASSLGGFRGSSYEQYF.

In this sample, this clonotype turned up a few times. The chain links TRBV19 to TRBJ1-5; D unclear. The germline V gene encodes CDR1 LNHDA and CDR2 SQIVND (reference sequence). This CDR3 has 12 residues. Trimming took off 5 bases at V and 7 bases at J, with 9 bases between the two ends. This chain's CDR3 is CASSGEGQPQHF. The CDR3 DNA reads TGTGCCAGTAGTGGGGAGGGACAGCCCCAGCATTTT.

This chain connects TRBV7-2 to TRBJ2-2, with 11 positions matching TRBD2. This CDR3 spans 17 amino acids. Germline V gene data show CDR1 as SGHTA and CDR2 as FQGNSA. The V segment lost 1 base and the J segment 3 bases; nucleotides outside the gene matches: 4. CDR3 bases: TGTGCCAGCAGCTTAGTCATACTAGCGGGAGACACCGGGGAGCTGTTTTTT. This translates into CASSLVILAGDTGELFF.